One TCR beta chain is described in this entry. What it binds is not known. Germline V gene data show CDR1 as SGHTA and CDR2 as FQGNSA. The CDR3 extends over 16 amino acids. Sequencing used immunoSEQ multiplex PCR; TCRdb keeps in-frame clones, though not all of them. The sample has more than 80,000 clones; around 83% are singletons. These data originate in a study of graft-versus-host responses after intestinal transplantation. Study at large: Multivisceral, liver-intestinal, or isolated intestinal transplants were performed in recipients.

V gene TRBV7-2 combines with J gene TRBJ2-5, with 8 positions matching TRBD1. The DNA matches TRBJ2-7 better at its end, which makes the J call doubtful. The sequenced sample was unstimulated CD8+ T cells sorted from spleen or lymph node cells, obtained before intestinal transplant. This TCR derives from a human donor who received an intestinal transplant. The CDR3 region is CASSSRTGSFPYEQYF. DNA for the CDR3: TGTGCCAGCAGCTCAAGGACAGGGAGCTTCCCCTACGAGCAGTACTTC.